The T cell receptor beta chain described here comes from a study of siplizumab effects on memory and regulatory T cells. Repertoires were generated with immunoSEQ multiplex PCR, while TCRdb's copy carries only in-frame clones and drops some. The sample holds 60,000 to 80,000 clones, roughly 80% seen once. Trimming cost V 7 bases and J 4 bases, with 26 bases left between them. This CDR3 is 18 amino acids long. Sequenced sample: memory CD4+ T cells sorted from blood. The TCR originated in a human donor in good health. The chain couples TRBV23-1 to TRBJ1-5, with D perhaps matching TRBD1 (6 bases). TRBV23-1 is sorted into the ORF group, with uncertain function. The CDR3 sequence is CASNHGGATRGGNQPQHF. The CDR3 DNA sequence: TGCGCCAGCAATCATGGGGGGGCAACCAGGGGTGGAAATCAGCCCCAGCATTTT.